The 2 T cell receptor beta chains presented below share a single source sample, sequenced in a study of cytomegalovirus exposure and HLA in healthy donors. Researchers ran the PCR with 60 Vbeta and 13 Jbeta primers. Measured with immunoSEQ multiplex PCR; TCRdb has only the in-frame clones, and not every one. Of 100,000 to 150,000 clones listed, around three quarters were seen once; the top ten hold 5% to 6%. Sequencing was done on a sample of PBMCs. The receptors shown here come from a man aged 25-45 years in good health and CMV-seronegative.

This clone was seen a handful of times. The chain recombines TRBV6-1 with TRBJ1-2; a possible D gene is TRBD1 (5 bases). V was shortened by 5 bases and J by 8 bases, with 21 bases between the two germline ends. The CDR3 is made up of 15 amino acids. The V gene's germline CDR1 is MNHNS and CDR2 SASEGT. CDR3 residues: CASSQSSQGLKGYTF. CDR3 nucleotide sequence: TGTGCCAGCAGTCAAAGTAGTCAGGGATTAAAAGGCTACACCTTC.

V and J are TRBV4-3 and TRBJ2-1; TRBD1 is a possible D gene (5 bases). The germline gives CDR1 LGHNA, CDR2 YSLEER. The CDR3 consists of 15 residues. Trimming removed 0 bases at V and 10 bases at J, with 16 bases between. The CDR3 region has the DNA TGCGCCAGCAGCCAAGAAGCCCACAGGAGCCGCGAGCAGTTCTTC. Its protein is CASSQEAHRSREQFF.